This TCR beta chain came from a study of blood T cell repertoires in COVID-19. Study in general: The samples span acute and convalescent COVID-19 from the United States, Italy and Spain. T cells, B-cell-depleted T cells, or PBMCs supplied cDNA or gDNA.

Generated by immunoSEQ multiplex PCR, the TCRdb table keeps only in-frame clones and is missing some. The sample contains over 250,000 clones, 88% of which appear only once. Material for sequencing was peripheral blood. This TCR derives from a woman in her 70s with COVID-19, enrolled during active disease.

This CDR3 is CASSPTGMNTEAFF. The CDR3 DNA sequence: TGTGCCAGCAGCCCTACCGGGATGAACACTGAAGCTTTCTTT. The chain links TRBV7-3 to TRBJ1-1; D is uncertain. V was clipped by 5 bases and J by 0 bases, with 10 bases between them. This CDR3 has 14 amino acids. Germline V gene sequence: CDR1 SGHTA, CDR2 FQGTGA.